This T cell receptor beta chain was recorded in a study of blood T cell repertoires in COVID-19. Across the study: From the United States, Italy and Spain came samples of acute and convalescent COVID-19.

The CDR3 length is 15 residues. Germline CDR1 and CDR2: MDHEN and SYDVKM. V lost 4 bases, J lost 9 bases, and 9 bases stayed unmatched. TCRdb's copy holds only in-frame clones and misses some; the assay was immunoSEQ multiplex PCR. The sample lists approximately 200,000 clones, about 80% occurring once. Membership in each cohort depended on participant-reported clinical history. Sequenced input: PBMCs or T cells enriched from blood (not recorded which). The chain is built from TRBV28 and TRBJ1-6, with 7 positions matching TRBD1. The source of this sequence is a woman in her thirties or forties with acute COVID-19. The CDR3 sequence is CASSYFRTGGSPLHF. Written as DNA, the CDR3 is TGTGCCAGCAGTTACTTCCGGACAGGAGGTTCACCCCTCCACTTT. Full variable domain (remainder filled in from reference TRBV28 and TRBJ1-6): DVKVTQSSRYLVKRTGEKVFLECVQDMDHENMFWYRQDPGLGLRLIYFSYDVKMKEKGDIPEGYSVSREKKERFSLILESASTNQTSMYLCASSYFRTGGSPLHFGNGTRLTVT.